This T cell receptor beta chain was obtained from a study of blood T cell repertoires in COVID-19. The wider study: Sites in the United States, Italy and Spain provided acute and convalescent COVID-19 samples. T cells, B-cell-depleted T cells, or PBMCs provided the cDNA or gDNA that served as material.

In the study's own analysis: Amplifying reference gene primers gave estimates of nucleated cell counts. Libraries were prepared by immunoSEQ multiplex PCR; TCRdb keeps only in-frame clonotypes and omits some of them. That table furnishes V, J and clone size, whereas the DNA furnished D and trimming. Seen here are approximately 69,000 clones, 79% observed once, and the top ten hold more than 15%. The CDR3 extends over 11 amino acids. Trimming cost V 2 bases and J 10 bases, with 11 bases left between them. The germline gives CDR1 GTSNPN, CDR2 SVGIG (reference sequence). Sequenced material: peripheral blood. The TCR comes from a man aged 60 to 69 with acute or convalescent COVID-19. This chain links TRBV30 with TRBJ1-2; D may be TRBD1 (5 bases). CDR3 in DNA: TGTGCCTGGAGTAGGGGCAGGTACTACACCTTC. Translating gives CAWSRGRYYTF.